A selection of T cell receptor beta chains follows, all from one sample in a study of T-cell memory formation after mild COVID-19. Using its own MiXCR run on the 5' RACE reads, TCRdb lists one record per CDR3 protein. Among under 700,000 distinct CDR3 sequences listed, roughly 22% were seen once. The sequenced sample was PBMCs or a T cell subset sorted from them (not recorded which). The source is an adult woman who had mild COVID-19 (a few samples of this study predate the infection). Cell type and time point are not known. Both conserved end residues are part of each CDR3. Each record gives: D gene, V gene, J gene, clone size, CDR3 protein, CDR3 DNA. The D gene is left open where the match is weak. A row's size may be missing; if present it is once, few, many or a size class.

.	TRBV11-2	TRBJ2-7	.	CASSSRDAREEQYF	TGTGCCAGCAGCTCCCGGGACGCCAGGGAAGAGCAGTACTTC
TRBD1	TRBV10-3	TRBJ2-3	few	CAITGTGVPDTQYF	TGTGCCATCACCGGGACAGGCGTACCAGATACGCAGTATTTT
.	TRBV6-5	TRBJ2-4	few	CASSDYLAKNIQYF	TGTGCCAGCAGTGACTATTTAGCCAAAAACATTCAGTACTTC
.	TRBV20-1	TRBJ2-3	.	CSARAPGVLSTQYF	TGCAGTGCTAGGGCCCCGGGGGTTCTAAGCACGCAGTATTTT
.	TRBV30	TRBJ1-1	.	CAWSVPSGFRYSEAFF	TGTGCCTGGAGTGTACCGTCAGGATTTAGATACTCTGAAGCTTTCTTT
.	TRBV3-1	TRBJ2-3	.	CASSLRGRYTDTQYF	TGTGCCAGCAGCCTGCGGGGACGGTACACAGATACGCAGTATTTT
TRBD2	TRBV30	TRBJ2-3	few	CAWNPGLAGGHGGDTQYF	TGTGCCTGGAACCCGGGACTAGCGGGGGGCCATGGGGGAGATACGCAGTATTTT
TRBD1	TRBV12-3/TRBV12-4	TRBJ1-1	.	CASSPPAGTGNTEAFF	TGTGCCAGCAGTCCCCCCGCCGGGACAGGGAACACTGAAGCTTTCTTT
.	TRBV4-3	TRBJ1-1	.	CASSQAARGTEAFF	TGCGCCAGCAGCCAAGCTGCCCGAGGGACTGAAGCTTTCTTT
.	TRBV20-1	TRBJ2-7	.	CSAQGGAYEQYF	TGCAGTGCTCAGGGGGGGGCCTACGAGCAGTACTTC
.	TRBV29-1	TRBJ2-7	few	CSVRGLRRSYEQYF	TGCAGCGTTCGGGGTCTCAGGAGGTCCTACGAGCAGTACTTC
.	TRBV4-1	TRBJ1-2	.	CASSQEGDKARGYTF	TGCGCCAGCAGCCAAGAGGGGGACAAAGCTCGGGGCTACACCTTC
.	TRBV20-1	TRBJ2-1	few	CSDGPYNEQFF	TGCAGTGACGGGCCTTACAATGAGCAGTTCTTC